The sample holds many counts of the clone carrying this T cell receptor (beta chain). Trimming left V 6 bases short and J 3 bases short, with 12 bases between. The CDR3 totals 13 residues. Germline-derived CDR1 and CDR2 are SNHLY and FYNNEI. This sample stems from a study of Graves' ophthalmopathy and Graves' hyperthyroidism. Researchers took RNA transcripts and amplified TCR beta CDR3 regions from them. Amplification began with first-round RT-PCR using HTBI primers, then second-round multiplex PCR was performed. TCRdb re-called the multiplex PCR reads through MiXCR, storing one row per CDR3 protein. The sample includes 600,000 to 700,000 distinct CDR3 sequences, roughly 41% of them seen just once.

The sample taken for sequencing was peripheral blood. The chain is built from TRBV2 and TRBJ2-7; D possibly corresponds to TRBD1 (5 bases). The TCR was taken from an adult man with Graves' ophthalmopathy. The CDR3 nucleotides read TGTGCCAGCAGGTCCAGGGCAATCTACGAGCAGTACTTC. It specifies CASRSRAIYEQYF.